This T cell receptor beta chain was retrieved from a study of glioma-infiltrating T cells after dendritic cell vaccination. Study information: Glioblastoma patients came from Phase I and II dendritic cell vaccination trials.

CDR3 size: 15 residues. The germline V gene encodes CDR1 MNHEY and CDR2 SVGAGI. V was shortened by 6 bases and J by 4 bases, with 13 bases between the two germline ends. The PCR used 60 V beta and 13 J beta primers. Repertoires were generated with immunoSEQ multiplex PCR, while TCRdb's copy carries only in-frame clones and drops some. Among tens of thousands of clones listed, about nine tenths were seen once. The time point here: after dendritic cell vaccination, including at tumor progression/relapse. Selection required adequate fresh-frozen tumor tissue plus more than two years' survival data. The source material was blood, sampled after dendritic cell vaccination. This clonotype was sampled from a human donor with glioblastoma. The rearrangement links TRBV6-5 to TRBJ2-6, with a tentative D call TRBD2 (6 bases). The CDR3 sequence: CASSILAPGANVLTF. The CDR3 nucleotides are TGTGCCAGCAGCATTCTAGCGCCCGGGGCCAACGTCCTGACTTTC.